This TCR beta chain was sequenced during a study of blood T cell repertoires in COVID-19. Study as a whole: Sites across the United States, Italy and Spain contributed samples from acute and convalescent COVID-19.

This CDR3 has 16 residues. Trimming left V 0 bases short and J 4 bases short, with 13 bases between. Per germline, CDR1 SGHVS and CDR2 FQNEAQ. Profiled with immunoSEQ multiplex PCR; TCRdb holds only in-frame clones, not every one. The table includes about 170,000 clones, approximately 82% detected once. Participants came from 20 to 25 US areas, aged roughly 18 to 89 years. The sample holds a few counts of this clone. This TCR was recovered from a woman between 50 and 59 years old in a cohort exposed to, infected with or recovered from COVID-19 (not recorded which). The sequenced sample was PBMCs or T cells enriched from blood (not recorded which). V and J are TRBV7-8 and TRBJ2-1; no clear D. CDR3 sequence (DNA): TGTGCCAGCAGCTTAGCTTTACCCACCACATACAATGAGCAGTTCTTC. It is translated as CASSLALPTTYNEQFF. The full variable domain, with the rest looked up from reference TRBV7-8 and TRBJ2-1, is GAGVSQSPRYKVAKRGQDVALRCDPISGHVSLFWYQQALGQGPEFLTYFQNEAQLDKSGLPSDRFFAERPEGSVSTLKIQRTQQEDSAVYLCASSLALPTTYNEQFFGPGTRLTVL.